This T cell receptor (beta chain) was found in a study of shared clonotypes between healthy human individuals. Germline V gene sequence: CDR1 DFQATT, CDR2 SNEGSKA (reference sequence). CDR3 length: 10 amino acids. V lost 7 bases to trimming and J lost 5 bases, with 6 bases between them. Findings of the study overall: Clonotype sharing among the donors was expected to vary with sequencing depth.

Positively selected for CCR7, the CD45RO-negative cells used as naive CD8 cells excluded terminally differentiated effector memory CD45RA+ cells. Profiled with immunoSEQ multiplex PCR; TCRdb holds only in-frame clones, not every one. The sample carries some 580,000 clones, 95% to 98% recorded once. On this clone: Its antigen is unidentified.

V is TRBV20-1 and J is TRBJ1-5; possibly TRBD1 for D (5 bases). Material for sequencing was naive CD8+ T cells sorted from blood. This receptor was obtained from a man aged 30 to 39 in good health. CDR3 in DNA: TGCAGTGGGGACGATCAGCCCCAGCATTTT. Encoded protein: CSGDDQPQHF.